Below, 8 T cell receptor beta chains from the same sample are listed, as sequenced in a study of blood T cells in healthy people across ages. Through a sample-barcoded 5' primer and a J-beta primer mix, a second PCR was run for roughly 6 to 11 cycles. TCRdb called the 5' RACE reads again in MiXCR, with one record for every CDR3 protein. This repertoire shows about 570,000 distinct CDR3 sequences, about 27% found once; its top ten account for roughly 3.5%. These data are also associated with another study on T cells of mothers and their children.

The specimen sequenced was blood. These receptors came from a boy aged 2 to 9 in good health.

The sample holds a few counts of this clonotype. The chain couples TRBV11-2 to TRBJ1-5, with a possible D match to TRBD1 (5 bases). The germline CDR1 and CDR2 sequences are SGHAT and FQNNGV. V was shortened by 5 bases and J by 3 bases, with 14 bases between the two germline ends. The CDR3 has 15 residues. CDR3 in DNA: TGTGCCAGCAGCCCGGGACGGCACTTCAATCAGCCCCAGCATTTT. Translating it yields CASSPGRHFNQPQHF.

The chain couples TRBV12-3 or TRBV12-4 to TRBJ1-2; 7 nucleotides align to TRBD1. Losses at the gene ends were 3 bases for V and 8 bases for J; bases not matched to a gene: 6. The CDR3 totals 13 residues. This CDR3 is CASSFRQGEGYTF. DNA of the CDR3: TGTGCCAGCAGTTTCCGACAGGGAGAGGGCTACACCTTC.

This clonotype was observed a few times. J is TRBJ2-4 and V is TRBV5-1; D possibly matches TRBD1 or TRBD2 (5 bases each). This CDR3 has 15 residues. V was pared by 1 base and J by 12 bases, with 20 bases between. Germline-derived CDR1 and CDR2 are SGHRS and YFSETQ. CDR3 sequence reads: CASSLTGAARPDQYF. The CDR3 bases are TGCGCCAGCAGCTTGACAGGAGCGGCCCGTCCGGATCAGTACTTC. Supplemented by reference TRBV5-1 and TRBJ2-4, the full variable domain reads KAGVTQTPRYLIKTRGQQVTLSCSPISGHRSVSWYQQTPGQGLQFLFEYFSETQRNKGNFPGRFSGRQFSNSRSEMNVSTLELGDSALYLCASSLTGAARPDQYFGAGTRLSVL.

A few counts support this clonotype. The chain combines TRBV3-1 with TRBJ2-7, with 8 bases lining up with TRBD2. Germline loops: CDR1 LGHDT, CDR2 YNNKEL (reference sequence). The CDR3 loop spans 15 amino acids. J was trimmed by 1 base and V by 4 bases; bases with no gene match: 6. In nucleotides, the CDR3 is TGTGCCAGCAGCCCCCTCGGACTAGCATCCTACGAGCAGTACTTC. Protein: CASSPLGLASYEQYF.

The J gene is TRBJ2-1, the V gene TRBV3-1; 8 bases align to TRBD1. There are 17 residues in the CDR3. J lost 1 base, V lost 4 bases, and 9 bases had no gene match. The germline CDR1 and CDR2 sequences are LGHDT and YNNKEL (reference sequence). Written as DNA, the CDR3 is TGTGCCAGCAGCCGAGTGACAGGGGTGGGGTCCTACAATGAGCAGTTCTTC. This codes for CASSRVTGVGSYNEQFF.

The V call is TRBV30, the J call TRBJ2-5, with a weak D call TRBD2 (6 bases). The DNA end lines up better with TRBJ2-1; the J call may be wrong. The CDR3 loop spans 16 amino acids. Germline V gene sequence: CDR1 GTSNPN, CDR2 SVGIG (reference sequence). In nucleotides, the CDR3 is TGTGCCTGGAGTCAGGGTGGAGTATTGGGACTCAATGAGCAGTTCTTC. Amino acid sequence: CAWSQGGVLGLNEQFF.

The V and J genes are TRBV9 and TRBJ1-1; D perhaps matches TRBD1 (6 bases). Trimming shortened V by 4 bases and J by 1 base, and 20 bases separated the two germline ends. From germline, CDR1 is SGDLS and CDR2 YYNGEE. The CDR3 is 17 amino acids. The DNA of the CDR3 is TGTGCCAGCAGCAATACGGCCCTACAGGGACCGAACACTGAAGCTTTCTTT. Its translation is CASSNTALQGPNTEAFF.

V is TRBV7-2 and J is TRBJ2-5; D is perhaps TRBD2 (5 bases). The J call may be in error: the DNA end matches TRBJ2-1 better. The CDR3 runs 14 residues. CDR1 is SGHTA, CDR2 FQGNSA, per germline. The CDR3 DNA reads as TGTGCCAGCAGCTTAGCGTGGACTTCAAATGAGCAGTTCTTC. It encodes CASSLAWTSNEQFF.